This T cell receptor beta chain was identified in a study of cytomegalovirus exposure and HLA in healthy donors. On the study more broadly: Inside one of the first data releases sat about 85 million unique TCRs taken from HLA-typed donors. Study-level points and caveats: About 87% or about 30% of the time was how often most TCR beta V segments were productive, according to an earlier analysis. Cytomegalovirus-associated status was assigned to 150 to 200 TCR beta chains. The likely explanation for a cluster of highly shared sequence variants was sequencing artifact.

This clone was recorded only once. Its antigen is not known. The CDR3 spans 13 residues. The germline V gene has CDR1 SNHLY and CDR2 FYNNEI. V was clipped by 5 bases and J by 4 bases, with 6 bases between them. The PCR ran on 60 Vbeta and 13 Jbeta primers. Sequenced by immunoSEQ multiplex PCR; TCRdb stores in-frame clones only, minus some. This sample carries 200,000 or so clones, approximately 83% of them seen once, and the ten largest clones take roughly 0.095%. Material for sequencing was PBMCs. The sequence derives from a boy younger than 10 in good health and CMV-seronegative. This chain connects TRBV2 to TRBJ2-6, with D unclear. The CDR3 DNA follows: TGTGCCAGCAGTTTTATAGGGGCCAACGTCCTGACTTTC. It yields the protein CASSFIGANVLTF. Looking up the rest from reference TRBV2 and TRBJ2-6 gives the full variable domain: EPEVTQTPSHQVTQMGQEVILRCVPISNHLYFYWYRQILGQKVEFLVSFYNNEISEKSEIFDDQFSVERPDGSNFTLKIRSTKLEDSAMYFCASSFIGANVLTFGAGSRLTVL.